Listed here is a single T cell receptor beta chain. Under the authors' procedure: Scientists estimated how many nucleated cells there were by amplifying reference gene primers. Profiling relied on immunoSEQ multiplex PCR, and the TCRdb table lists in-frame clones only, not all of them. The DNA gave D and trimming, while V, J and clone size come from that table. There are 88,000 or so clones in the sample; roughly 89% occur only once, and approximately 2% lies in the top ten. This record belongs to a study of blood T cell repertoires in COVID-19. At the level of the study: Acute-phase and convalescent COVID-19 samples originated in the United States, Italy and Spain. T cells, B-cell-depleted T cells, or PBMCs supplied cDNA or gDNA.

The germline V gene encodes CDR1 LNHDA and CDR2 SQIVND (reference sequence). With 5 bases removed from V and 3 bases from J, the gap between germline ends came to 8 bases. The CDR3 has 13 amino acids. Sequences were obtained from peripheral blood. The chain couples TRBV19 to TRBJ1-5; D is unresolved. This TCR derives from a man between 50 and 59 years old with acute or convalescent COVID-19. CDR3 nucleotide sequence: TGTGCCAGTAGTTCACAGATCAATCAGCCCCAGCATTTT. It codes for CASSSQINQPQHF.